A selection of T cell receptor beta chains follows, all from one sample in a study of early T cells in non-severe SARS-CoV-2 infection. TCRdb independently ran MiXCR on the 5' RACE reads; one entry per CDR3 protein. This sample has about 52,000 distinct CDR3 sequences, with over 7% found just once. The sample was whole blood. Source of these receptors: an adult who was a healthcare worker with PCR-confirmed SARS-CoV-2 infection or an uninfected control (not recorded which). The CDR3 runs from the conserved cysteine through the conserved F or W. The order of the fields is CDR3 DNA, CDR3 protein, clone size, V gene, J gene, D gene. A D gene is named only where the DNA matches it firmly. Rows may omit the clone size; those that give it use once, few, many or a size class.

DNA: TGTGCCAGCAGCAGAAAGACTAGCGGGGGTTACGAGCAGTACTTC
CDR3: CASSRKTSGGYEQYF
size: -
V: TRBV7-2
J: TRBJ2-7
D: TRBD2

DNA: TGTGCCAGCAGTTTGAGCGGAGAGACCCAGTACTTC
CDR3: CASSLSGETQYF
size: -
V: TRBV12-3/TRBV12-4
J: TRBJ2-5
D: -

DNA: TGCAGTGCTACGGTGGGAGTAGGGGAGCAGTCCTACAATGAGCAGTTCTTC
CDR3: CSATVGVGEQSYNEQFF
size: -
V: TRBV20-1
J: TRBJ2-1
D: -

DNA: TGCGCCAGCAGCTTGTCTGGCGGGAACATCCAAGAGACCCAGTACTTC
CDR3: CASSLSGGNIQETQYF
size: -
V: TRBV5-1
J: TRBJ2-5
D: -

DNA: TGCGCCAGCAGAAAGCGGGAGTCCGGGGAGCTGTTTTTT
CDR3: CASRKRESGELFF
size: few
V: TRBV5-1
J: TRBJ2-2
D: TRBD2

DNA: TGTGCCAGCAGCTTAGAGGGCAGCATGAACACTGAAGCTTTCTTT
CDR3: CASSLEGSMNTEAFF
size: -
V: TRBV7-3
J: TRBJ1-1
D: -

DNA: TGTGCCAGCTCACTTCCCGGGACACTCTACGAGCAGTACTTC
CDR3: CASSLPGTLYEQYF
size: -
V: TRBV18
J: TRBJ2-7
D: -

DNA: TGCAGTGCCAGGACTAGCCCCTACAATGAGCAGTTCTTC
CDR3: CSARTSPYNEQFF
size: few
V: TRBV20-1
J: TRBJ2-1
D: TRBD2

DNA: TGTGCCAGCAGTTTACTAGGGGCTCACAATGAAAAACTGTTTTTT
CDR3: CASSLLGAHNEKLFF
size: few
V: TRBV27
J: TRBJ1-4
D: -

DNA: TGTGCCAGCAGCCCGCAAAATGGGGGGACAGGGAAAGGCGAGCAGTACTTC
CDR3: CASSPQNGGTGKGEQYF
size: -
V: TRBV7-8
J: TRBJ2-7
D: TRBD1

DNA: TGTGCCAGCAGCCAAGATCATATGAACACTGAAGCTTTCTTT
CDR3: CASSQDHMNTEAFF
size: few
V: TRBV3-1
J: TRBJ1-1
D: -

DNA: TGTGCCAGCACCCCTCTGGTCTCGGGGAACACTGAAGCTTTCTTT
CDR3: CASTPLVSGNTEAFF
size: many
V: TRBV2
J: TRBJ1-1
D: -

DNA: TGTGCCAGCAGTCGCCGGGACGGACTCTACGAGCAGTACTTC
CDR3: CASSRRDGLYEQYF
size: -
V: TRBV27
J: TRBJ2-7
D: -

DNA: TGTGCCAGCAGCGTGACTAGAGCCTACAATGAGCAGTTCTTC
CDR3: CASSVTRAYNEQFF
size: -
V: TRBV2
J: TRBJ2-1
D: -

DNA: TGTGCCAGCAGTGAAGCGTGGCCGGGACAGGGCGTCTTCGAGCAGTACTTC
CDR3: CASSEAWPGQGVFEQYF
size: few
V: TRBV2
J: TRBJ2-7
D: TRBD1

DNA: TGTGCCAGCAGTTTAAAGTGGGGGGGGAATGAGCAGTTCTTC
CDR3: CASSLKWGGNEQFF
size: few
V: TRBV12-3/TRBV12-4
J: TRBJ2-1
D: TRBD2

DNA: TGTGCCAGCAGTTACAGCCCGACAGGGAACACAGATACGCAGTATTTT
CDR3: CASSYSPTGNTDTQYF
size: few
V: TRBV6-5
J: TRBJ2-3
D: TRBD1

DNA: TGTGCCAGCAGTTTTACTGGAGGGAGGGACACAGATACGCAGTATTTT
CDR3: CASSFTGGRDTDTQYF
size: -
V: TRBV12-3/TRBV12-4
J: TRBJ2-3
D: TRBD2

DNA: TGTGCCAGCAGCCCCTCTATGGCCAGGTCCTACGAGCAGTACTTC
CDR3: CASSPSMARSYEQYF
size: many
V: TRBV5-5
J: TRBJ2-7
D: -

DNA: TGTGCCAGCAGCTTAGGGCTAGCGGGAACTTCGAACACCGGGGAGCTGTTTTTT
CDR3: CASSLGLAGTSNTGELFF
size: many
V: TRBV7-2
J: TRBJ2-2
D: TRBD2